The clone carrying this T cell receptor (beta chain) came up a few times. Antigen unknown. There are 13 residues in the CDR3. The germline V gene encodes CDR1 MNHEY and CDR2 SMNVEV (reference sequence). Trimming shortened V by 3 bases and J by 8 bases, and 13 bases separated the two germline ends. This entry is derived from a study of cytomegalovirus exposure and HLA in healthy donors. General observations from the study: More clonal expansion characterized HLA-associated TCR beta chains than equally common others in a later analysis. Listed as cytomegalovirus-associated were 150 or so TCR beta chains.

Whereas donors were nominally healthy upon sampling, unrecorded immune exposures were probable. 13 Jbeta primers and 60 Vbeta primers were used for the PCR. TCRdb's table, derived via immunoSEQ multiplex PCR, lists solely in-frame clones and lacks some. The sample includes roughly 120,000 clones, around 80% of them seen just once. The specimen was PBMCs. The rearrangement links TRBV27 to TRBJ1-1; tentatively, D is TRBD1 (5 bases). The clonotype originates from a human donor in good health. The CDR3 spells CASSFLGAGEAFF. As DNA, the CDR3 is TGTGCCAGCAGTTTTCTTGGGGCCGGGGAAGCTTTCTTT.